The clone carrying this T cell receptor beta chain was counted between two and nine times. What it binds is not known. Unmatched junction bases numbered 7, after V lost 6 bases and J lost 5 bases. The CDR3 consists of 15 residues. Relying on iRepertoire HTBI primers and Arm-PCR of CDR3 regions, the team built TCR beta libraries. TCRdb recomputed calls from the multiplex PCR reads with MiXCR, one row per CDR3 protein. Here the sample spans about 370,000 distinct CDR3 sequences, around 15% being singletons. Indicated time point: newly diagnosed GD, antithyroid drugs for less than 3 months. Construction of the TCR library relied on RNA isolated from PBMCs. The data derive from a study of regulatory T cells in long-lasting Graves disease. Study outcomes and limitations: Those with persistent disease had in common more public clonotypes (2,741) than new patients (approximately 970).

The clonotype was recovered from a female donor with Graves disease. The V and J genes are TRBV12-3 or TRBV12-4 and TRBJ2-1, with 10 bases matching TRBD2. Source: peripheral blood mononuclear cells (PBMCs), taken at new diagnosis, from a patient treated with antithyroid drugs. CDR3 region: CASRVAGGYNNEQFF. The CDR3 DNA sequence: TGTGCCAGCAGGGTAGCGGGGGGCTATAACAATGAGCAGTTCTTC.